This TCR beta chain was identified during a study of cytomegalovirus exposure and HLA in healthy donors. General observations from the study: Analyses of presence/absence relied on an assumption of roughly uniform sequencing depth across donors. Reported performance of the classifier showed diagnosis of cytomegalovirus status with high specificity and sensitivity. In vitro confirmation showed a few CMV-associated chains to be CMV antigen specific. The study put some 150 TCR beta chains on its list as cytomegalovirus-associated.

This clone was picked up one time. Antigen unknown. PCR primers comprised 60 Vbeta and 13 Jbeta primers. The data were produced by immunoSEQ multiplex PCR, yet TCRdb's version contains in-frame clones alone and is incomplete. This sample yields approximately 110,000 clones, of which around 63% are seen a single time; around 3.5% belongs to the top ten. The sample was PBMCs. This receptor was obtained from a man aged 25-45 years in good health and CMV-seronegative.

The CDR3 DNA sequence: TGTGCCAGCAGCTTAGAGATGAGGCGGGGTAGGGCTGGTGGCTACACCTTC. It yields the protein CASSLEMRRGRAGGYTF. V and J are TRBV11-2 and TRBJ1-2, with no clear D. Germline V CDR1 and CDR2: SGHAT, FQNNGV. The CDR3 is 17 residues long. V lost 0 bases, J lost 7 bases, and 21 bases lay in between. Together with reference TRBV11-2 and TRBJ1-2, the CDR3 gives the full variable domain: EAGVAQSPRYKIIEKRQSVAFWCNPISGHATLYWYQQILGQGPKLLIQFQNNGVVDDSQLPKDRFSAERLKGVDSTLKIQPAKLEDSAVYLCASSLEMRRGRAGGYTFGSGTRLTVV.